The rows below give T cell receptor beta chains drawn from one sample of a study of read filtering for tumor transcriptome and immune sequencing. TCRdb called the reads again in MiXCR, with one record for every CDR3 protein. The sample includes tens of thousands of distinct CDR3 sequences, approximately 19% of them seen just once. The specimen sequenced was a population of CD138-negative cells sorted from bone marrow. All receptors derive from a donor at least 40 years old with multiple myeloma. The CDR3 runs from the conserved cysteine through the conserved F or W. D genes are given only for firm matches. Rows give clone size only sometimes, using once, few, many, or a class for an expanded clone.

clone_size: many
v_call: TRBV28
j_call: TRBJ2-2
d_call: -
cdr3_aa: CASSLIGELFF
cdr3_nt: TGTGCCAGCAGTTTGATCGGGGAGCTGTTTTTT

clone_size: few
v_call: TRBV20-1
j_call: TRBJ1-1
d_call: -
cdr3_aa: CSATPSLGAFF
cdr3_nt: TGCAGTGCTACACCAAGTTTGGGAGCTTTCTTT

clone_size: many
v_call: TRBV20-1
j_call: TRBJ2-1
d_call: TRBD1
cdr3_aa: CSARVGTGSSYNEQFF
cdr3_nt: TGCAGTGCTAGAGTCGGGACAGGGAGCTCCTACAATGAGCAGTTCTTC

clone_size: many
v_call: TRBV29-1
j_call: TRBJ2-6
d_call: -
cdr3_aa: CSVETGANVLTF
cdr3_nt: TGCAGCGTTGAGACCGGGGCCAACGTCCTGACTTTC

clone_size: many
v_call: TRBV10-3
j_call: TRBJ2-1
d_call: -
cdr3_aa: CAISTSDPSYNEQFF
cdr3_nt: TGTGCCATCAGTACCAGCGACCCGTCCTACAATGAGCAGTTCTTC

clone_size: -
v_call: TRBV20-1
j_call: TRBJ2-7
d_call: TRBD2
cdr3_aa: CSASAPSGNYEQYF
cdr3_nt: TGCAGTGCTAGCGCGCCTAGCGGTAACTACGAGCAGTACTTC

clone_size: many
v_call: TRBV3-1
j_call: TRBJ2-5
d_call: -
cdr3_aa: CASTRSSGAQETQYF
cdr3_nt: TGTGCCAGCACCAGGAGTAGTGGGGCACAAGAGACCCAGTACTTC

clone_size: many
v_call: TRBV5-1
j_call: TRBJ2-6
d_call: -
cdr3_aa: CASSPPRLAGANVLTF
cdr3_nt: TGCGCCAGCAGTCCACCCAGGTTGGCTGGGGCCAACGTCCTGACTTTC

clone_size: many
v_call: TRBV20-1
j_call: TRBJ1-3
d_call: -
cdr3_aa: CSAPDRRSGNTIYF
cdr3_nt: TGCAGTGCCCCTGATCGGCGCTCTGGAAACACCATATATTTT

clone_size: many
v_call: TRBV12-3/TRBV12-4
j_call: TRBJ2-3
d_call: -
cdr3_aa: CASSLRQSSTDTQYF
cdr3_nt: TGTGCCAGCAGTTTAAGGCAGTCTAGTACAGATACGCAGTATTTT

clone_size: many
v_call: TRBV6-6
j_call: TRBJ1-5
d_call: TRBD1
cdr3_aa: CASSYTGTGGAGPQHF
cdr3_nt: TGTGCCAGCAGTTACACCGGGACAGGGGGCGCGGGGCCCCAGCATTTT

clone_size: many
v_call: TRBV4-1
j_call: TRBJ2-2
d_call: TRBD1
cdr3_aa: CASSQGGQGSHTGELFF
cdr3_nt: TGCGCCAGCAGCCAAGGAGGACAGGGGTCACACACCGGGGAGCTGTTTTTT

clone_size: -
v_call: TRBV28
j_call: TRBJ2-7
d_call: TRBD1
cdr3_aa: CASSFEPGQGAAEQYF
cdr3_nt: TGTGCCAGCAGTTTCGAACCCGGACAGGGGGCCGCCGAGCAGTACTTC

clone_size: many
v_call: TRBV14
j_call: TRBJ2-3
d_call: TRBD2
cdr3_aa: CASSRGAGAVTDTQYF
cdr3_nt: TGTGCCAGCAGCCGAGGAGCGGGAGCGGTCACAGATACGCAGTATTTT

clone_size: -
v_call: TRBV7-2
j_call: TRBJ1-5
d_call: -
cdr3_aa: CASSLRGQGNQPQHF
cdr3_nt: TGTGCCAGCAGCTTAAGAGGGCAGGGCAATCAGCCCCAGCATTTT

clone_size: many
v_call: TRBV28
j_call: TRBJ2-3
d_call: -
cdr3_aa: CASSPRNTQYF
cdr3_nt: TGTGCCAGCAGCCCGCGGAATACGCAGTATTTT

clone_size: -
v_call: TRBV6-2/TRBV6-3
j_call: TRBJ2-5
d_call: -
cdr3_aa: CASSWARGETQYF
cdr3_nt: TGTGCCAGCAGTTGGGCCAGGGGCGAGACCCAGTACTTC

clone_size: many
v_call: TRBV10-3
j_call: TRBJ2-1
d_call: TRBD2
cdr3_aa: CATREERDNEQFF
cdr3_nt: TGTGCCACCCGGGAGGAACGGGACAATGAGCAGTTCTTC

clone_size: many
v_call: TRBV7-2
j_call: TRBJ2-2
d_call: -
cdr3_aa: CASSLRRQNTGELFF
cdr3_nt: TGTGCCAGCAGCTTACGGCGACAGAACACCGGGGAGCTGTTTTTT

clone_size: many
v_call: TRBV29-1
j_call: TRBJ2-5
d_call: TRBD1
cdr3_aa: CSVEGTGLETQYF
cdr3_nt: TGCAGCGTTGAAGGGACAGGATTGGAGACCCAGTACTTC

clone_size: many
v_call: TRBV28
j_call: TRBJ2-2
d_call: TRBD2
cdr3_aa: CASSPQVAGNTGELFF
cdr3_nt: TGTGCCAGCAGCCCTCAGGTAGCGGGCAACACCGGGGAGCTGTTTTTT

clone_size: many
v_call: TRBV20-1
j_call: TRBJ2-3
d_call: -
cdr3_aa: CSARDLAGDNLRTDTQYF
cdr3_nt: TGCAGTGCTAGAGATCTTGCGGGGGACAACCTTCGCACAGATACGCAGTATTTT

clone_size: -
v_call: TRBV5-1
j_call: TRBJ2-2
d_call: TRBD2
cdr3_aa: CASSRGTILTGELFF
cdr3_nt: TGCGCCAGCAGCCGGGGGACTATACTAACCGGGGAGCTGTTTTTT